This TCR beta chain came from a study of response to subunit inactivated influenza vaccine. Points from the study as a whole: A suggestion made by the authors is that each seasonal influenza vaccination recruits few new T cells.

Only a few counts were recorded for this clonotype. The antigen is undetermined. The CDR3 sequence is 13 residues long. The V end lost 6 bases, the J end lost 5 bases, and 13 bases lay between the germline ends. Germline values: CDR1 KGHSH, CDR2 LQKENI. TCRdb re-analysed the RT-PCR reads in MiXCR, keeping a single row per CDR3 protein. The sample records approximately 570,000 distinct CDR3 sequences, less than 10% being singletons. Specimen: PBMCs from blood, collected roughly 24 months after vaccination. The J gene is TRBJ1-2, the V gene TRBV18, with D possibly TRBD1 on 6 matching bases. This receptor was taken from a man aged 45 to 75 who received an inactivated influenza vaccine. CDR3: CASSSDSSYGYTF. For the CDR3, the DNA is TGTGCCAGCTCCTCGGACAGCAGTTATGGCTACACCTTC.